This record looks at one T cell receptor beta chain sequence and its context. Using its own MiXCR run on the RT-PCR reads, TCRdb lists one record per CDR3 protein. The sample yields about 960,000 distinct CDR3 sequences, about a sixth seen once. These data come from a study of patients and donors after allogeneic stem cell transplantation. The CDR3 runs to 9 residues. Between the trimmed V and J ends, which lost 6 bases and 8 bases, there was a span of 7 bases. Germline CDR1 is DFQATT and CDR2 is SNEGSKA (reference sequence). The chain uses TRBV20-1 and TRBJ2-5, with D perhaps being TRBD1 or TRBD2 (5 bases each). The TCR was taken from a human donor who was either an allogeneic HSCT recipient or a stem cell or donor lymphocyte infusion donor (not recorded which). It is not recorded whose cells these are; they may come from a transplant donor. Specimen: blood, either unsorted or a sorted T cell fraction (not recorded which). In nucleotides, the CDR3 is TGCAGTGCGGGGGTAACCCAGTACTTC. Protein sequence: CSAGVTQYF.